Shown below are 15 T cell receptor beta chains from a single sample sequenced in a study of regulatory T cells in long-lasting Graves disease. The TCR beta library used iRepertoire HTBI primers with Arm-PCR amplification of CDR3. TCRdb reprocessed the multiplex PCR reads via MiXCR and lists one record per CDR3 protein. The sample has 400,000 to 550,000 distinct CDR3 sequences; about 17% are singletons. Time point indicated: newly diagnosed GD, antithyroid drugs for less than 3 months. PBMC RNA served as the TCR library source. The data also belong to a second study, concerning T cells in Graves' hyperthyroidism and ophthalmopathy.

The source material was peripheral blood mononuclear cells (PBMCs), sampled at new diagnosis, from a patient treated with antithyroid drugs. These receptors were obtained from a woman aged 25 to 39 with Graves disease.

In its sample, this clonotype was seen many times. This rearrangement joins TRBV12-3 or TRBV12-4 to TRBJ2-3, with 7 positions matching TRBD1. This CDR3 comprises 17 residues. The junction had 13 bases not matched to a gene; V was cut back by 4 bases and J by 3 bases. CDR3 sequence reads: CASSYLSGQPGTDTQYF. CDR3 in DNA: TGTGCCAGCAGTTACCTATCGGGACAGCCCGGGACAGATACGCAGTATTTT.

This clonotype appeared many times. This chain joins TRBV5-1 and TRBJ2-7, with a possible D match to TRBD2 (5 bases). Trimming left V 0 bases short and J 5 bases short, with 9 bases between. The germline CDR1 and CDR2 sequences are SGHRS and YFSETQ. There are 13 residues in the CDR3. This CDR3 reads CASSLGELHEQYF. The CDR3 nucleotides read TGCGCCAGCAGCTTGGGGGAGTTGCACGAGCAGTACTTC.

Many counts were recorded for this clonotype. This sequence joins TRBV30 and TRBJ1-2; D is unclear. Germline loops: CDR1 GTSNPN, CDR2 SVGIG (reference sequence). This CDR3 comprises 14 residues. The V and J ends lost 5 bases and 3 bases respectively, with 16 bases between them. The CDR3: CAWRPMGTDYGYTF. The CDR3 DNA reads as TGTGCCTGGCGACCGATGGGCACCGACTATGGCTACACCTTC.

The chain couples TRBV14 to TRBJ2-2; D is uncertain. Per the germline V gene, CDR1 is SGHDN and CDR2 is FVKESK. This CDR3 contains 11 residues. The V gene lost 10 bases and the J gene lost 6 bases, with 9 bases spanning the gap. The CDR3 sequence is CAIRESGELFF. DNA for the CDR3: TGTGCCATAAGGGAATCCGGGGAGCTGTTTTTT.

This clonotype was seen at least ten times. The chain carries TRBV6-2 or TRBV6-3 and TRBJ1-1; D not certain. CDR3 length: 13 residues. Germline V lookup: CDR1 MNHEY, CDR2 SVGEGT. Trimming pared 2 bases from V and 1 base from J, leaving 5 bases between. The DNA for the CDR3 is TGTGCCAGCAGTTACCCGGAGAACACTGAAGCTTTCTTT. Its translation: CASSYPENTEAFF.

This clonotype was seen repeatedly, ten times or more. The rearrangement links TRBV11-1 to TRBJ2-5; 8 positions agree with TRBD2. The CDR3 has 15 residues. Germline lookup yields CDR1 SGHAT and CDR2 FQDESV (reference sequence). With 6 bases clipped from V and 5 bases from J, the junction kept 11 bases outside the gene matches. The CDR3, as DNA: TGTGCCAGCAGGGCCCGGGAGGGCCTTGAGGAGACCCAGTACTTC. Its translation is CASRAREGLEETQYF.

The V call is TRBV6-4, the J call TRBJ1-1, with D uncertain. CDR1 is MRHNA and CDR2 is SNTAGT in the germline V gene. The length of the CDR3 is 13 residues. Trimming stripped 3 bases from V and 5 bases from J, with 10 bases between. CDR3 sequence: CASSERATTEAFF. The DNA for the CDR3 is TGTGCCAGCAGTGAGCGGGCGACAACTGAAGCTTTCTTT.

The chain combines TRBV11-1 with TRBJ1-1; D gene unclear. Trimming stripped 5 bases from V and 3 bases from J, with 10 bases between. Germline lookup yields CDR1 SGHAT and CDR2 FQDESV (reference sequence). The CDR3 is 13 residues long. The CDR3: CASSPPWDTEAFF. The CDR3 DNA follows: TGTGCCAGCAGCCCCCCCTGGGACACTGAAGCTTTCTTT.

This clonotype appeared a few times. The chain has TRBV20-1 and TRBJ2-5, with 10 bases matching TRBD2. Germline V gene data show CDR1 as DFQATT and CDR2 as SNEGSKA (reference sequence). V lost 6 bases to trimming and J lost 4 bases; unmatched junction nucleotides: 8. There are 14 residues in the CDR3. The CDR3 bases are TGCAGTGCACCTCTAGCGGGAGTTCCAGAGACCCAGTACTTC. This codes for CSAPLAGVPETQYF.

This clonotype was seen ten or more times. The chain uses TRBV27 and TRBJ2-2; weak D call: TRBD1 (5 bases). Germline-derived CDR1 and CDR2 are MNHEY and SMNVEV (reference sequence). V dropped 4 bases and J dropped 6 bases, with 9 bases sitting between them. The CDR3 extends over 13 amino acids. CDR3 sequence: CASSSSGSGELFF. DNA of the CDR3: TGTGCCAGCAGTTCGTCAGGGTCCGGGGAGCTGTTTTTT.

Worth noting for this clonotype: Being one base from a much bigger clone, this may be a read error. The genes are TRBV18 and TRBJ2-1, with 8 bases matching TRBD2. The CDR3 totals 15 residues. After removal of 3 bases from V and 6 bases from J, the junction contained 7 bases not matched to a gene. The germline CDR1 and CDR2 sequences are KGHSH and LQKENI. CDR3 in DNA: TGTGCCAGCTCACCCCGGACTAGCAGGGGCAATGAGCAGTTCTTC. This translates into CASSPRTSRGNEQFF.

The chain has TRBV6-1 and TRBJ2-2; 8 bases map to TRBD1. Germline V gene data show CDR1 as MNHNS and CDR2 as SASEGT. With V trimmed by 8 bases and J by 2 bases, 1 base remained unmatched. The CDR3 contains 13 residues. The CDR3 loop is CASDRGNTGELFF. DNA of the CDR3: TGTGCCAGCGACAGGGGTAACACCGGGGAGCTGTTTTTT.

This clonotype was observed many times. The chain has TRBV19 and TRBJ1-1; 7 bases line up with TRBD1. The length of the CDR3 is 16 residues. With V trimmed by 5 bases and J by 0 bases, 9 bases remained unmatched. Germline-derived CDR1 and CDR2 are LNHDA and SQIVND (reference sequence). CDR3 DNA sequence: TGTGCCAGTAGTGACCGCCGGGGACAGATGAACACTGAAGCTTTCTTT. Protein sequence: CASSDRRGQMNTEAFF.

The chain combines TRBV15 with TRBJ1-2; a weak D match, TRBD1 (6 bases). Per germline, CDR1 LNHNV and CDR2 YYDKDF (reference sequence). The CDR3 is 15 residues long. Trimming stripped 0 bases from V and 8 bases from J, with 16 bases between. DNA for the CDR3: TGTGCCACCAGCAGAGATTGGGCGGGGGCTGAGGGCTACACCTTC. Protein: CATSRDWAGAEGYTF.

This clonotype has just a few counts. The chain combines TRBV30 with TRBJ2-1; 13 bases map to TRBD2. Trimming removed 3 bases from V and 3 bases from J; junction bases left unmatched: 11. Germline lookup yields CDR1 GTSNPN and CDR2 SVGIG (reference sequence). CDR3 length: 18 amino acids. The chain's CDR3 is CAWSDRTSGSLFYNEQFF. The DNA of the CDR3 is TGTGCCTGGAGCGACCGGACTAGCGGGAGTCTCTTCTACAATGAGCAGTTCTTC.